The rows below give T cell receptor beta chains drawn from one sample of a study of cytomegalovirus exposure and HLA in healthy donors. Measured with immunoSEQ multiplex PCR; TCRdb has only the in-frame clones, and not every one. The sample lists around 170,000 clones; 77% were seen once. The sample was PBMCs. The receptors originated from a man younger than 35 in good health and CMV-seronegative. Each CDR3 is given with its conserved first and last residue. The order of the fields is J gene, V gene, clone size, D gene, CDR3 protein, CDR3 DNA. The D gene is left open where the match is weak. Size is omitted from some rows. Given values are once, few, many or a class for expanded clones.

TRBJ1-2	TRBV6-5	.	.	CASSRQDYGYTF	TGTGCCAGCAGCCGACAAGACTATGGCTACACCTTC
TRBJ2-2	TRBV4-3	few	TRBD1	CASSPQTGVPGELFF	TGCGCCAGCAGCCCTCAGACAGGGGTCCCCGGGGAGCTGTTTTTT
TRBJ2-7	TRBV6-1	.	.	CASSDRGTYEQYF	TGTGCCAGCAGTGACCGGGGGACCTACGAGCAGTACTTC
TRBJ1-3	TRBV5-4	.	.	CASSFGGQPSGNTIYF	TGTGCCAGCAGCTTCGGGGGGCAGCCGTCAGGAAACACCATATATTTT
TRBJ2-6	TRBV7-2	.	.	CASSGQGLSGANVLTF	TGTGCCAGTTCTGGGCAGGGCCTCTCTGGGGCCAACGTCCTGACTTTC
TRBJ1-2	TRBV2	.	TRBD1	CAIRTGSAGYTF	TGTGCCATCAGGACAGGGTCAGCTGGCTACACCTTC
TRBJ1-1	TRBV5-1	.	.	CASSLQATGNTEAFF	TGCGCCAGCAGCCTCCAGGCTACAGGGAACACTGAAGCTTTCTTT
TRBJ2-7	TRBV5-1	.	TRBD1	CASSIRTGGYEQYF	TGCGCCAGCAGCATACGGACAGGCGGCTACGAGCAGTACTTC
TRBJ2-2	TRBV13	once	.	CASSLFRELFF	TGTGCCAGCAGCCTCTTTCGGGAGCTGTTTTTT
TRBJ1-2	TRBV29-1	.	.	CSVGDSGGPYDGYTF	TGCAGCGTTGGAGACTCGGGGGGCCCGTATGATGGCTACACCTTC
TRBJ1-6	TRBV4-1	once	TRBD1	CASSQGQGMNSPLHF	TGCGCCAGCAGCCAAGGACAGGGGATGAATTCACCCCTCCACTTT
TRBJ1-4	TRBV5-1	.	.	CASSSGWKHEKLFF	TGCGCCAGCAGCTCAGGGTGGAAACACGAAAAACTGTTTTTT
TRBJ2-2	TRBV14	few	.	CASRATMSTGELFF	TGTGCCAGCAGGGCAACTATGAGCACCGGGGAGCTGTTTTTT
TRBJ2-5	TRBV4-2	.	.	CASSQDVAEQETQYF	TGTGCCAGCAGCCAAGATGTGGCGGAACAAGAGACCCAGTACTTC
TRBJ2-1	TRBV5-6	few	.	CASSLLLSGSYNEQFF	TGTGCCAGCAGCTTACTGCTTAGCGGCTCCTACAATGAGCAGTTCTTC
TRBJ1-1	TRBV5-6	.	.	CASSLTSRETTEAFF	TGTGCCAGCAGCTTAACTAGCAGGGAGACCACTGAAGCTTTCTTT